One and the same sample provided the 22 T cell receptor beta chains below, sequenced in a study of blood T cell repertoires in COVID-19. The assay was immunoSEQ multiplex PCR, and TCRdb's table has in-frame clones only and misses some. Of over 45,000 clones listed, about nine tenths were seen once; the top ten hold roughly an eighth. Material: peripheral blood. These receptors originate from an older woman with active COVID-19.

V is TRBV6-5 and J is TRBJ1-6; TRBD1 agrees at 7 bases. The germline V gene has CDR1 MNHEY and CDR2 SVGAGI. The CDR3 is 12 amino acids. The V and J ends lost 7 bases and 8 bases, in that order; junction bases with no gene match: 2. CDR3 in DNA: TGTGCCAGCATACAGGGGCATTCACCCCTCCACTTT. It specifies CASIQGHSPLHF.

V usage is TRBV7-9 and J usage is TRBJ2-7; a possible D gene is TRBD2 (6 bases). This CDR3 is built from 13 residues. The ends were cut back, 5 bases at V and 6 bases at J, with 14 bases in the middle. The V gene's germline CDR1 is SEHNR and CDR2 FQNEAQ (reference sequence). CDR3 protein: CASSQGGVAEQYF. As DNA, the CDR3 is TGTGCCAGCAGCCAAGGCGGGGTTGCCGAGCAGTACTTC.

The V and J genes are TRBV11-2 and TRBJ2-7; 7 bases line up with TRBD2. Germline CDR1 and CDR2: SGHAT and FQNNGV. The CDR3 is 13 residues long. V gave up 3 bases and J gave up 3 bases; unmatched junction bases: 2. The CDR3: CASSLGGGYEQYF. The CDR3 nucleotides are TGTGCCAGCAGCTTGGGCGGGGGCTACGAGCAGTACTTC.

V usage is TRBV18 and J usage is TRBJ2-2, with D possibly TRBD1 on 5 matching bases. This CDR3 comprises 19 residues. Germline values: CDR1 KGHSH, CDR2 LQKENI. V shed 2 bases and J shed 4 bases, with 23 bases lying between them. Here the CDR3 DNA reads TGTGCCAGCTCACCAACGCTCCGCAGGGTGGTCGAGGCCACCGGGGAGCTGTTTTTT. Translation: CASSPTLRRVVEATGELFF. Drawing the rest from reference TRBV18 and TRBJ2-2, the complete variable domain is NAGVMQNPRHLVRRRGQEARLRCSPMKGHSHVYWYRQLPEEGLKFMVYLQKENIIDESGMPKERFSAEFPKEGPSILRIQQVVRGDSAAYFCASSPTLRRVVEATGELFFGEGSRLTVL.

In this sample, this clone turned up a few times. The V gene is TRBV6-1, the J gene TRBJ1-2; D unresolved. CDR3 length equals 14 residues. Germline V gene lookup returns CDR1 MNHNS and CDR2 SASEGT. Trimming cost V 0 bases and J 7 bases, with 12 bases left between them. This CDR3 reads CASSEALVGAGYTF. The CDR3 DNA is TGTGCCAGCAGTGAAGCGCTTGTTGGAGCTGGCTACACCTTC.

The CDR3 DNA sequence: TGCGCCAGCAGCCCCGGGGCAGGGGAGACCAATCAGCCCCAGCATTTT. This codes for CASSPGAGETNQPQHF. The J gene is TRBJ1-5, the V gene TRBV5-1; possibly TRBD1 for D (6 bases). From germline, CDR1 is SGHRS and CDR2 YFSETQ. With 4 bases removed from V and 3 bases from J, the gap between germline ends came to 17 bases. This CDR3 region has 16 residues. Variable domain in full (rest from reference TRBV5-1 and TRBJ1-5): KAGVTQTPRYLIKTRGQQVTLSCSPISGHRSVSWYQQTPGQGLQFLFEYFSETQRNKGNFPGRFSGRQFSNSRSEMNVSTLELGDSALYLCASSPGAGETNQPQHFGDGTRLSIL.

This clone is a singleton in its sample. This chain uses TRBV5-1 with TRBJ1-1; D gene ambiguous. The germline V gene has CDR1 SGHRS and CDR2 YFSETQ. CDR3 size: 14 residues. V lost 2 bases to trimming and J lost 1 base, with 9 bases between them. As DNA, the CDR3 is TGCGCCAGCAGCTTTCAGGATTGGAACACTGAAGCTTTCTTT. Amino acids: CASSFQDWNTEAFF.

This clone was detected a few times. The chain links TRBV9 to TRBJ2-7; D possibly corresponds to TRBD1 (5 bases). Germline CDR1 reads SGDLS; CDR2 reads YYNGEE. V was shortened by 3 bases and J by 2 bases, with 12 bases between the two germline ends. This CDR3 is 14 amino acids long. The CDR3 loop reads CASSASQGPYEQYF. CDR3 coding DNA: TGTGCCAGCAGCGCGTCCCAGGGTCCCTACGAGCAGTACTTC.

CDR3 in amino acids: CASSLDRDGSSYEQYF. The CDR3 DNA reads TGCGCCAGCAGTCTAGACCGGGACGGGAGCTCCTACGAGCAGTACTTC. This sequence joins TRBV23-1 and TRBJ2-7; possibly TRBD2 for D (6 bases). TRBV23-1 is labeled an ORF, and its function is uncertain. This CDR3 comprises 16 residues. V lost 4 bases and J 0 bases, leaving 16 bases between the germline ends.

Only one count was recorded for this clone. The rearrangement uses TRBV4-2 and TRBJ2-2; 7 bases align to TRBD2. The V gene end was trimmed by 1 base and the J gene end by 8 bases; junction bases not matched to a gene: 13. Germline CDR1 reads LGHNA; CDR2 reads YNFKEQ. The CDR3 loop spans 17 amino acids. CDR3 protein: CASSQALTSTEMGELFF. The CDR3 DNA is TGTGCCAGCAGCCAAGCCCTGACTAGCACGGAGATGGGGGAGCTGTTTTTT.

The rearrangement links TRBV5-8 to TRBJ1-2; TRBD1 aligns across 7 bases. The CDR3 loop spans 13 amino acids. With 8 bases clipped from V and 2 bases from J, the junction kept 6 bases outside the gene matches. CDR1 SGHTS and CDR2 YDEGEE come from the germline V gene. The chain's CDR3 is CASLDRMNYGYTF. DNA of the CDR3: TGTGCCAGTTTGGACAGGATGAACTATGGCTACACCTTC.

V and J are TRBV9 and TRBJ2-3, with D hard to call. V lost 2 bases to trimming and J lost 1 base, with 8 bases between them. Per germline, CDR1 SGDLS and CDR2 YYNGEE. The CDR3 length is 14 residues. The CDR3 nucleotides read TGTGCCAGCAGCGTGCGGATGGGCACAGATACGCAGTATTTT. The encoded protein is CASSVRMGTDTQYF.

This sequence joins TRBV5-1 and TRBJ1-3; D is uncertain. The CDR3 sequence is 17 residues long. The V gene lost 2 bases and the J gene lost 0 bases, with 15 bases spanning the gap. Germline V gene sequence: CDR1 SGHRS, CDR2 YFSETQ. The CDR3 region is CASSLSSGPGSGNTIYF. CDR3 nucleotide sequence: TGCGCCAGCAGCTTATCATCCGGTCCAGGCTCTGGAAACACCATATATTTT.

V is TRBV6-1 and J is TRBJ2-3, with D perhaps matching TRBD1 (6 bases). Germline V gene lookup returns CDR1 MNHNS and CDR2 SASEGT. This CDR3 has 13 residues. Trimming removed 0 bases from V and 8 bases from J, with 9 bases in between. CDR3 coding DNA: TGTGCCAGCAGTGAAGCGCGAGGGGGTACGCAGTATTTT. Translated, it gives CASSEARGGTQYF.

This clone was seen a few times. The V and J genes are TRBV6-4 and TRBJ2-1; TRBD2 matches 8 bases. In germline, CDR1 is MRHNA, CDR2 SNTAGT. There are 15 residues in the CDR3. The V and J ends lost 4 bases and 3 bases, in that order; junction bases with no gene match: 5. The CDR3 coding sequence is TGTGCCAGCAGTGTTGAGCGGGGGAACTACAATGAGCAGTTCTTC. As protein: CASSVERGNYNEQFF.

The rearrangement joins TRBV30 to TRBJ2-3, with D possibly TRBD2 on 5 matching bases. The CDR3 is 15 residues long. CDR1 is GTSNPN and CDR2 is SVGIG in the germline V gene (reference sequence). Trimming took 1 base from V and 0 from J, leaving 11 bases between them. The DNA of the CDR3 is TGTGCCTGGAGTGAGGGAGATCCTAGCACAGATACGCAGTATTTT. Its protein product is CAWSEGDPSTDTQYF.

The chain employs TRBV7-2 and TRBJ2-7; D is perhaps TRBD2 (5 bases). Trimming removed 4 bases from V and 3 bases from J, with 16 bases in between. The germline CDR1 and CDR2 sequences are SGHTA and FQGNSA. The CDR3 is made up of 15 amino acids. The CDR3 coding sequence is TGTGCCAGCAGCTATGGGAGCAGGATCAACTACGAGCAGTACTTC. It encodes CASSYGSRINYEQYF.

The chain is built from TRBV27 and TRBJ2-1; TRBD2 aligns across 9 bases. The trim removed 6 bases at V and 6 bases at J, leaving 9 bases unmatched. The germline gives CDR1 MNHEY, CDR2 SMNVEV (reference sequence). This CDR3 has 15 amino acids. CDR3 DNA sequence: TGTGCCAGCAGCTCGAGCGGGGGGCGGGCCAATGAGCAGTTCTTC. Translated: CASSSSGGRANEQFF.

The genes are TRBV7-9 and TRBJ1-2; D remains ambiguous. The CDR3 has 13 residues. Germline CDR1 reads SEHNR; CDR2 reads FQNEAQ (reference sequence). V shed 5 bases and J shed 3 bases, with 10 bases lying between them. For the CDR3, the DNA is TGTGCCAGCAGCCTTTCCACGGACTATGGCTACACCTTC. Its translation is CASSLSTDYGYTF.

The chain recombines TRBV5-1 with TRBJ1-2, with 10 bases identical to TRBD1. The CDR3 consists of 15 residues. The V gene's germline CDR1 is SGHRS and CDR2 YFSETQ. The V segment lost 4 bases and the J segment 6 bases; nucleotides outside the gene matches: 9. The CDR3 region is CASSPTGGHRHGYTF. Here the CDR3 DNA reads TGCGCCAGCAGCCCGACAGGGGGCCATAGGCATGGCTACACCTTC.

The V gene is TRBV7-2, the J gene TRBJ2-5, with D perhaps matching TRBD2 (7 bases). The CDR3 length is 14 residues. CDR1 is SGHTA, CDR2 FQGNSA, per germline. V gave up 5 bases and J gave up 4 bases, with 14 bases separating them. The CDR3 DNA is TGTGCCAGCAGCGGGGGGGCCTTTAGAGAGACCCAGTACTTC. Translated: CASSGGAFRETQYF.

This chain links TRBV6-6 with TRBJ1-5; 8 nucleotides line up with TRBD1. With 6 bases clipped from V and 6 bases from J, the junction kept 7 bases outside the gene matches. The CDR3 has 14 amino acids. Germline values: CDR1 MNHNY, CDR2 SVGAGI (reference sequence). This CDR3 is CASSLQGVGQPQHF. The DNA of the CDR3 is TGTGCCAGCAGCTTACAGGGGGTGGGTCAGCCCCAGCATTTT.